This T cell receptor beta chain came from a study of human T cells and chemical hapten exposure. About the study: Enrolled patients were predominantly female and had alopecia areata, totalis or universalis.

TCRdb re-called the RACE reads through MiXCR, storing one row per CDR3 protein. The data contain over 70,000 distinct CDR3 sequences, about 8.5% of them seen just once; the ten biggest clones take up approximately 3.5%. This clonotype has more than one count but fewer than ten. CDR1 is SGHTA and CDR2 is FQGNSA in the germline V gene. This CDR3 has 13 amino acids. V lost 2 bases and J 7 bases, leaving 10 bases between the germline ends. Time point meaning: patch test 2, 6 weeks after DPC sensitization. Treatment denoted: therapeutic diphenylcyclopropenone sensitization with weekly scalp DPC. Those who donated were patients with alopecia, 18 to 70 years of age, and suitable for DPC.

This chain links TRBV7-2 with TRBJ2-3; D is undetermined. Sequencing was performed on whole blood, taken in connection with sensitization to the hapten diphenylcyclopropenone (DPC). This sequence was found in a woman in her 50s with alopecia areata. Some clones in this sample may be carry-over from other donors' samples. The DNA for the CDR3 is TGTGCCAGCAGCTTAAGTAGGGAACATACGCAGTATTTT. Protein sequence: CASSLSREHTQYF.